A single sample is the source of the 28 T cell receptor beta chains below, sequenced in a study of T cell changes during pregnancy in multiple sclerosis. Data came from immunoSEQ multiplex PCR; TCRdb stores just in-frame clones and leaves some out. The sample holds about 100,000 clones, 80% to 95% seen once. The source material was peripheral blood, sampled in the second trimester of pregnancy. The source is a female donor with multiple sclerosis, enrolled in a pregnancy study.

The chain has TRBV28 and TRBJ1-4, with D perhaps TRBD1 (5 bases). This CDR3 is built from 14 residues. V lost 3 bases to trimming and J lost 3 bases, with 8 bases between them. In germline, CDR1 is MDHEN, CDR2 SYDVKM. The CDR3 loop reads CASSFRQSNEKLFF. CDR3 nucleotides: TGTGCCAGCAGTTTCCGACAGTCTAATGAAAAACTGTTTTTT. Full variable domain (rest looked up from reference TRBV28 and TRBJ1-4): DVKVTQSSRYLVKRTGEKVFLECVQDMDHENMFWYRQDPGLGLRLIYFSYDVKMKEKGDIPEGYSVSREKKERFSLILESASTNQTSMYLCASSFRQSNEKLFFGSGTQLSVL.

The rearrangement joins TRBV21-1 to TRBJ1-1. TRBV21-1 is an annotated pseudogene. The CDR3 loop spans 10 amino acids. The chain's CDR3 is CASSTRLAFF. The CDR3 region has the DNA TGTGCCAGCAGCACCCGACTAGCTTTCTTT.

The CDR3 here is CASSWRQESYGYTF. The CDR3 DNA sequence: TGTGCCAGCAGCTGGCGACAGGAGAGCTATGGCTACACCTTC. The V call is TRBV7-9, the J call TRBJ1-2; tentatively, D is TRBD1 (6 bases). There are 14 residues in the CDR3. The germline CDR1 and CDR2 sequences are SEHNR and FQNEAQ (reference sequence). Trimming pared 4 bases from V and 4 bases from J, leaving 13 bases between.

This chain uses TRBV5-8 with TRBJ2-3, with D unresolved. CDR3 length equals 14 residues. The ends were cut back, 0 bases at V and 3 bases at J, with 8 bases in the middle. Germline values: CDR1 SGHTS, CDR2 YDEGEE. In DNA form, the CDR3 reads TGTGCCAGCAGCTTGGGTGGTAGAACAGATACGCAGTATTTT. This sequence encodes CASSLGGRTDTQYF. The full variable domain, with the rest looked up from reference TRBV5-8 and TRBJ2-3, is EAGVTQSPTHLIKTRGQQATLRCSPISGHTSVYWYQQALGLGLQFLLWYDEGEERNRGNFPPRFSGRQFPNYSSELNVNALELEDSALYLCASSLGGRTDTQYFGPGTRLTVL.

This rearrangement joins TRBV11-2 to TRBJ2-1, with D possibly TRBD1 on 6 matching bases. This CDR3 has 16 amino acids. V gave up 5 bases and J gave up 3 bases, with 17 bases separating them. CDR1 is SGHAT and CDR2 is FQNNGV in the germline V gene. This chain's CDR3 is CASSISWTAIYNEQFF. CDR3 coding DNA: TGTGCCAGCAGCATTTCCTGGACAGCCATCTACAATGAGCAGTTCTTC.

The chain links TRBV6-1 to TRBJ1-1; D gene unclear. Germline CDR1 MNHNS, CDR2 SASEGT. The CDR3 contains 15 residues. The ends were cut back, 2 bases at V and 5 bases at J, with 15 bases in the middle. The CDR3 coding sequence is TGTGCCAGCAGTGAAAAGCGGGGTTTCGAAACTGAAGCTTTCTTT. This gives the protein CASSEKRGFETEAFF.

The V call is TRBV7-9, the J call TRBJ2-1; TRBD2 matches 11 bases. The CDR3 has 16 residues. CDR1 and CDR2 from the germline V gene are SEHNR and FQNEAQ (reference sequence). Trimming removed 6 bases from V and 7 bases from J; junction bases left unmatched: 11. The CDR3 reads CASRSASGRSTNEQFF. The CDR3 nucleotides read TGTGCCAGCAGATCAGCTAGCGGGAGGTCGACAAATGAGCAGTTCTTC. Together with reference TRBV7-9 and TRBJ2-1, the CDR3 gives the full variable domain: DTGVSQNPRHKITKRGQNVTFRCDPISEHNRLYWYRQTLGQGPEFLTYFQNEAQLEKSRLLSDRFSAERPKGSFSTLEIQRTEQGDSAMYLCASRSASGRSTNEQFFGPGTRLTVL.

The chain recombines TRBV2 with TRBJ2-3; D is undetermined. CDR1 and CDR2 from the germline V gene are SNHLY and FYNNEI. This CDR3 contains 12 residues. V lost 3 bases, J lost 7 bases, and 8 bases lay in between. As DNA, the CDR3 is TGTGCCAGCAGTGAGGTAGAAAATACGCAGTATTTT. This translates into CASSEVENTQYF.

The V call is TRBV6-4, the J call TRBJ2-1, with D maybe TRBD1 (5 bases). Germline-derived CDR1 and CDR2 are MRHNA and SNTAGT. CDR3 length equals 16 residues. Trimming pared 6 bases from V and 0 bases from J, leaving 15 bases between. CDR3 nucleotide sequence: TGTGCCAGCAGCGTACAGGCCTGGAGCTCCTACAATGAGCAGTTCTTC. It translates to CASSVQAWSSYNEQFF.

This clone was seen only once. This chain joins TRBV5-8 and TRBJ1-5; no clear D gene. Between the trimmed V and J ends, which lost 2 bases and 6 bases, there was a span of 6 bases. Germline lookup yields CDR1 SGHTS and CDR2 YDEGEE. This CDR3 region has 12 residues. In DNA form, the CDR3 reads TGTGCCAGCAGCTTTGGTAGTCAGCCCCAGCATTTT. Amino acids: CASSFGSQPQHF.

J is TRBJ2-1 and V is TRBV9; D gene unclear. This CDR3 has 13 residues. The V end lost 0 bases, the J end lost 2 bases, and 3 bases lay between the germline ends. Per germline, CDR1 SGDLS and CDR2 YYNGEE. The CDR3 DNA follows: TGTGCCAGCAGCGTAGCTGCCTACAATGAGCAGTTCTTC. Protein: CASSVAAYNEQFF.

V usage is TRBV19 and J usage is TRBJ2-3, with 8 bases fitting TRBD1. V shed 4 bases, J shed 0 bases, and the junction held 3 bases outside the gene matches. CDR1 is LNHDA and CDR2 is SQIVND in the germline V gene (reference sequence). The CDR3 sequence is 15 residues long. The CDR3 DNA follows: TGTGCCAGTAGTAAGGACAGGGCAAGCACAGATACGCAGTATTTT. Its protein product is CASSKDRASTDTQYF.

The gene calls are TRBV13 and TRBJ2-1; 10 positions agree with TRBD2. This CDR3 is 19 amino acids long. The trim removed 5 bases at V and 5 bases at J, leaving 18 bases unmatched. Germline V gene sequence: CDR1 PRHDT, CDR2 FYEKMQ (reference sequence). The CDR3 spells CASSPQREGPTVDNNEQFF. The CDR3 DNA follows: TGTGCCAGCAGCCCCCAGCGGGAGGGCCCTACGGTAGATAACAATGAGCAGTTCTTC.

The chain joins TRBV5-1 to TRBJ2-1, with 14 bases fitting TRBD2. V lost 4 bases to trimming and J lost 7 bases; unmatched junction nucleotides: 4. Germline lookup yields CDR1 SGHRS and CDR2 YFSETQ. This CDR3 is built from 15 residues. CDR3 in amino acids: CASSPRTSGRNEQFF. The DNA of the CDR3 is TGCGCCAGCAGCCCCCGGACTAGCGGGAGGAATGAGCAGTTCTTC.

This clone was found a few times. V is TRBV5-1 and J is TRBJ2-7; 7 bases fit TRBD1. The CDR3 spans 14 residues. Germline V gives CDR1 SGHRS, CDR2 YFSETQ. V trimming: 4 bases; J trimming: 4 bases; junction bases outside the gene matches: 8. CDR3 amino acids: CASSHRGQSYEQYF. CDR3 nucleotides: TGCGCCAGCAGCCACAGGGGCCAGTCATACGAGCAGTACTTC.

Comments on this clone: This same CDR3 is encoded by further DNA sequences in the sample. The CDR3 nucleotides read TGTGCCATCAGGGGGGGACAGGGATCCTACGAGCAGTACTTC. Its translation is CAIRGGQGSYEQYF. V and J are TRBV10-3 and TRBJ2-7; 9 positions agree with TRBD1. V dropped 6 bases and J dropped 1; count of bases not matched to a gene: 4. The CDR3 spans 14 residues. Germline loops: CDR1 ENHRY, CDR2 SYGVKD.

In regard to this clone: Mismatch with germline at one junction end may stem from a read error. V usage is TRBV27 and J usage is TRBJ2-1; 14 bases are shared with TRBD2. Germline lookup yields CDR1 MNHEY and CDR2 SMNVEV (reference sequence). The CDR3 consists of 15 residues. The CDR3 loop reads CASSLVGLAGGDWVF. The CDR3 DNA follows: TGTGCCAGCAGTTTAGTTGGACTAGCGGGAGGTGATTGGGTCTTC.

V gene TRBV6-1 combines with J gene TRBJ2-7, with D perhaps TRBD2 (5 bases). CDR1 is MNHNS, CDR2 SASEGT, per germline. The CDR3 length is 14 residues. Trimming took off 4 bases at V and 3 bases at J, with 13 bases between the two ends. The CDR3 region is CASSAALAGYEQYF. CDR3 bases: TGTGCCAGCAGTGCCGCTCTCGCGGGCTACGAGCAGTACTTC.

V is TRBV20-1 and J is TRBJ2-7, with D possibly matching TRBD1 (5 bases). Germline-derived CDR1 and CDR2 are DFQATT and SNEGSKA (reference sequence). Between the trimmed V and J ends, which lost 3 bases and 9 bases, there was a span of 12 bases. The length of the CDR3 is 11 residues. The CDR3 loop is CSARAMGPQYF. CDR3 nucleotides: TGCAGTGCTAGGGCGATGGGGCCGCAGTACTTC.

This clone was picked up one time. The rearrangement links TRBV28 to TRBJ2-1, with TRBD2 matching over 14 bases. With V trimmed by 10 bases and J by 12 bases, 14 bases remained unmatched. The CDR3 extends over 15 amino acids. The germline V gene has CDR1 MDHEN and CDR2 SYDVKM. The CDR3 DNA is TGTGCCACCGATACAGGACTAGCGGGAGGTGGGGGGCAGTTCTTC. This encodes CATDTGLAGGGGQFF.

This clone was seen more than once but under ten times. J is TRBJ2-3 and V is TRBV20-1, with D hard to call. Germline lookup yields CDR1 DFQATT and CDR2 SNEGSKA (reference sequence). Deletions cut 6 bases from V and 3 bases from J, with 4 bases between. The CDR3 sequence is 10 residues long. The CDR3 region is CSAQTDTQYF. CDR3 in DNA: TGCAGTGCACAAACAGATACGCAGTATTTT.

The chain recombines TRBV5-5 with TRBJ2-2; tentatively, D is TRBD1 (5 bases). Germline lookup yields CDR1 SGHKS and CDR2 YYEKEE (reference sequence). With 1 base removed from V and 5 bases from J, the gap between germline ends came to 18 bases. The CDR3 extends over 17 amino acids. The CDR3 coding sequence is TGTGCCAGCAGCTTGTTCAGCTCGGACATATTAACCGGGGAGCTGTTTTTT. Its protein product is CASSLFSSDILTGELFF.

The rearrangement links TRBV19 to TRBJ1-4; possibly TRBD1 for D (6 bases). The CDR3 consists of 14 residues. Trimming cost V 6 bases and J 8 bases, with 16 bases left between them. CDR1 is LNHDA and CDR2 is SQIVND in the germline V gene (reference sequence). The CDR3 sequence: CASSIQGSDEKLFF. The DNA of the CDR3 is TGTGCCAGTAGCATACAGGGAAGCGACGAAAAACTGTTTTTT.

The chain uses TRBV29-1 and TRBJ1-5; TRBD1 agrees at 8 bases. Germline V lookup: CDR1 SQVTM, CDR2 ANQGSEA. The CDR3 runs to 12 residues. V lost 7 bases to trimming and J lost 12 bases; unmatched junction nucleotides: 11. The CDR3 region has the DNA TGCAGCGCGGGTGGGGACAGGCGGGGCCAGCATTTT. Translation: CSAGGDRRGQHF.

The rearrangement uses TRBV2 and TRBJ2-5; 11 nucleotides align to TRBD1. Germline assignment: CDR1 SNHLY and CDR2 FYNNEI. CDR3 length: 15 amino acids. V lost 9 bases to trimming and J lost 5 bases; unmatched junction nucleotides: 11. The chain's CDR3 is CASPRDRGARETQYF. The CDR3 DNA sequence: TGTGCCAGTCCCCGGGACAGGGGGGCGCGGGAGACCCAGTACTTC. The full variable domain, rest sourced from reference TRBV2 and TRBJ2-5, is EPEVTQTPSHQVTQMGQEVILRCVPISNHLYFYWYRQILGQKVEFLVSFYNNEISEKSEIFDDQFSVERPDGSNFTLKIRSTKLEDSAMYFCASPRDRGARETQYFGPGTRLLVL.

V gene TRBV5-4 combines with J gene TRBJ1-2; D is unclear. The V end was cut by 0 bases, the J end by 0 bases, with 9 bases between. The CDR3 spans 15 residues. Germline lookup yields CDR1 SGHNT and CDR2 YYREEE (reference sequence). CDR3 loop: CASSLEAASNYGYTF. DNA for the CDR3: TGTGCCAGCAGCTTGGAGGCGGCTTCTAACTATGGCTACACCTTC.

The chain combines TRBV13 with TRBJ2-6; TRBD1 matches at 7 bases. J was trimmed by 2 bases and V by 5 bases; bases with no gene match: 9. Germline V gene lookup returns CDR1 PRHDT and CDR2 FYEKMQ (reference sequence). This CDR3 is 17 amino acids long. The CDR3 DNA reads TGTGCCAGCAGCCTAAGACAGGGCGTCCCTGGGGCCAACGTCCTGACTTTC. It translates to CASSLRQGVPGANVLTF.

This clone was observed a single time. The chain employs TRBV7-8 and TRBJ1-2; 8 nucleotides line up with TRBD1. Germline V lookup: CDR1 SGHVS, CDR2 FQNEAQ. This CDR3 is built from 15 residues. With V trimmed by 1 base and J by 0 bases, 1 base remained unmatched. CDR3 amino acids: CASSLGTGSNYGYTF. CDR3 nucleotides: TGTGCCAGCAGCTTAGGGACAGGGTCTAACTATGGCTACACCTTC.